The 10 T cell receptor beta chains below come from one sample, sequenced in a study of T cells in Graves' hyperthyroidism and ophthalmopathy. Researchers amplified the TCR beta CDR3 regions from RNA transcripts. A first-round RT-PCR of the TCR CDR3 used the HTBI primer set. TCRdb re-analysed the multiplex PCR reads in MiXCR, keeping a single row per CDR3 protein. The data show some 770,000 distinct CDR3 sequences, with around 17% seen just once and under 9.5% held by the top ten. What was sequenced was blood. Every receptor here comes from a man between 18 and 29 years old with Graves' hyperthyroidism.

This clonotype appeared many times. V gene TRBV27 combines with J gene TRBJ1-1; a weak D match, TRBD1 (5 bases). Deletions cut 3 bases from V and 1 base from J, with 9 bases between. The germline V gene encodes CDR1 MNHEY and CDR2 SMNVEV (reference sequence). The CDR3 spans 14 residues. The CDR3 region has the DNA TGTGCCAGCAGTTTCCGGGGACCGAACACTGAAGCTTTCTTT. Translated, it gives CASSFRGPNTEAFF.

The sample holds many counts of this clonotype. The rearrangement uses TRBV6-1 and TRBJ1-1, with 7 bases identical to TRBD1. The CDR3 has 11 amino acids. V shed 7 bases and J 11 bases; nucleotides not matched to a gene: 7. The V gene's germline CDR1 is MNHNS and CDR2 SASEGT. CDR3 protein: CASKGGARAFF. The CDR3 region has the DNA TGTGCCAGCAAAGGGGGCGCGCGGGCTTTCTTT.

This clonotype was picked up a small number of times. V is TRBV19 and J is TRBJ1-2; D is ambiguous. V lost 4 bases and J 3 bases, leaving 15 bases between the germline ends. Per germline, CDR1 LNHDA and CDR2 SQIVND (reference sequence). This CDR3 has 15 amino acids. CDR3 loop: CASSKAVSTYYGYTF. The CDR3 region has the DNA TGTGCCAGTAGTAAGGCAGTCTCGACATACTATGGCTACACCTTC.

The rearrangement uses TRBV5-1 and TRBJ2-7; no firm D call. Germline CDR1 and CDR2: SGHRS and YFSETQ. The CDR3 is made up of 15 amino acids. Trimming took 2 bases from V and 0 from J, leaving 12 bases between them. CDR3 DNA: TGCGCCAGCAGCTTATACGGGCTGCACTCCTACGAGCAGTACTTC. This gives the protein CASSLYGLHSYEQYF. Combining the CDR3 with reference TRBV5-1 and TRBJ2-7 gives the whole variable domain KAGVTQTPRYLIKTRGQQVTLSCSPISGHRSVSWYQQTPGQGLQFLFEYFSETQRNKGNFPGRFSGRQFSNSRSEMNVSTLELGDSALYLCASSLYGLHSYEQYFGPGTRLTVT.

The J gene is TRBJ2-7, the V gene TRBV19; 7 bases line up with TRBD2. The CDR3 spans 15 residues. J was trimmed by 2 bases and V by 5 bases; bases with no gene match: 9. The germline V gene has CDR1 LNHDA and CDR2 SQIVND (reference sequence). In nucleotides, the CDR3 is TGTGCCAGTAGTTCCCGGAGCGGGAAGGCCTACGAGCAGTACTTC. Translation: CASSSRSGKAYEQYF.

The V gene is TRBV2, the J gene TRBJ2-7; 12 bases are shared with TRBD2. Germline loops: CDR1 SNHLY, CDR2 FYNNEI. Germline trimming cut 6 bases from V and 2 bases from J; bases unmatched to any gene: 5. CDR3 length: 15 residues. This CDR3 is CASRELAGGTYEQYF. In DNA, the CDR3 is TGTGCCAGCAGGGAACTAGCGGGAGGCACCTACGAGCAGTACTTC.

In its sample, this clonotype was seen a few times. V usage is TRBV20-1 and J usage is TRBJ2-2, with 8 bases aligning to TRBD2. V lost 3 bases and J lost 5; bases outside the gene matches: 5. This CDR3 has 14 amino acids. Germline loops: CDR1 DFQATT, CDR2 SNEGSKA (reference sequence). The CDR3 here is CSARAAGATGELFF. The CDR3 region has the DNA TGCAGTGCTAGGGCAGCGGGAGCTACCGGGGAGCTGTTTTTT.

In its sample, this clonotype was seen many times. This chain connects TRBV12-3 or TRBV12-4 to TRBJ1-1; D call uncertain. Trimming left V 5 bases short and J 6 bases short, with 13 bases between. This CDR3 has 13 residues. The CDR3, as DNA: TGTGCCAGCAGTCGAAGGTTAGTCCCTGAAGCTTTCTTT. Amino acids: CASSRRLVPEAFF.

This clonotype appeared many times. J is TRBJ2-3 and V is TRBV2, with D perhaps TRBD2 (6 bases). V dropped 6 bases and J dropped 1 base, with 8 bases sitting between them. Germline V CDR1 and CDR2: SNHLY, FYNNEI. The CDR3 is 13 residues long. DNA of the CDR3: TGTGCCAGCAGGCGGGGCCGCACAGATACGCAGTATTTT. Protein product: CASRRGRTDTQYF.

This clonotype was seen ten or more times. The chain combines TRBV28 with TRBJ2-7; the D call may be TRBD1 or TRBD2 (5 bases each). V dropped 7 bases and J dropped 2 bases, with 18 bases sitting between them. From germline, CDR1 is MDHEN and CDR2 SYDVKM. This CDR3 is 15 amino acids long. The CDR3 nucleotides are TGTGCCAGCACTGTGGGTGGGACGACTACCTACGAGCAGTACTTC. It codes for CASTVGGTTTYEQYF.